The rows below give T cell receptor beta chains drawn from one sample of a study of somatic mutations in cytotoxic T cells in rheumatoid arthritis. TCRdb keeps only in-frame clones here, not all; method: immunoSEQ multiplex PCR. The sample includes under 11,000 clones, more than 60% of them seen just once. What was sequenced was CD8+ T cells sorted from blood. Receptors originate from a man aged 50 or older in good health. CDR3s include the opening cysteine and the closing phenylalanine or tryptophan. D genes are given only for firm matches. Rows give clone size only sometimes, using once, few, many, or a class for an expanded clone.

J	D	V	size	CDR3	DNA
TRBJ2-5	TRBD1	TRBV28	-	CASSFSPDRGVVETQYF	TGTGCCAGCAGTTTTTCCCCAGACAGGGGTGTGGTTGAGACCCAGTACTTC
TRBJ2-3	-	TRBV4-3	-	CASSQDRSPRTDTQYF	TGCGCCAGCAGCCAAGATCGGAGCCCCCGGACAGATACGCAGTATTTT
TRBJ2-1	-	TRBV9	-	CASSSPPRGNHRDEQFF	TGTGCCAGCAGCTCCCCCCCGAGAGGAAATCACAGGGATGAGCAGTTCTTC
TRBJ1-3	-	TRBV28	-	CASSLGQTSGNTIYF	TGTGCCAGCAGTTTAGGGCAAACTTCTGGAAACACCATATATTTT
TRBJ2-7	-	TRBV6-5	few	CASSPSRGPYEQYF	TGTGCCAGCAGCCCCTCCCGCGGCCCCTACGAGCAGTACTTC
TRBJ2-1	-	TRBV5-1	-	CASSFEERLNEQFF	TGCGCCAGCAGCTTCGAGGAGCGGCTCAATGAGCAGTTCTTC
TRBJ1-1	TRBD1	TRBV7-2	-	CASSLRTGHGNTEAFF	TGTGCCAGCAGCTTAAGGACAGGGCATGGGAACACTGAAGCTTTCTTT
TRBJ2-1	TRBD2	TRBV7-8	medium-sized	CASSSTSGPYNEQFF	TGTGCCAGCAGCTCGACTAGCGGGCCCTACAATGAGCAGTTCTTC
TRBJ2-5	TRBD2	TRBV2	-	CASSAPLAGGRETQYF	TGTGCCAGCAGTGCCCCTCTAGCGGGAGGTCGGGAGACCCAGTACTTC
TRBJ1-1	-	TRBV30	-	CAWNLGGTEAFF	TGTGCCTGGAACTTGGGGGGAACTGAAGCTTTCTTT
TRBJ1-1	-	TRBV4-1	-	CASSRDPPSNTEAFF	TGCGCCAGCAGCCGAGACCCGCCGAGCAACACTGAAGCTTTCTTT
TRBJ1-1	-	TRBV5-1	-	CASSLQQGNTEAFF	TGCGCCAGCAGCTTACAACAGGGGAACACTGAAGCTTTCTTT
TRBJ2-3	-	TRBV27	-	CASSRSRRGPTSTDTQYF	TGTGCCAGCAGTCGCTCGCGGCGGGGGCCCACTAGCACAGATACGCAGTATTTT
TRBJ2-1	TRBD2	TRBV30	-	CAWSTSGRKGEQFF	TGTGCCTGGAGCACTAGCGGGAGAAAGGGTGAGCAGTTCTTC
TRBJ1-1	TRBD1	TRBV7-2	-	CASSLGTGTGTEAFF	TGTGCCAGCAGCTTGGGGACAGGGACGGGAACTGAAGCTTTCTTT
TRBJ2-5	TRBD2	TRBV13	-	CASSYRTSGSRETQYF	TGTGCCAGCAGCTATAGAACTAGCGGGAGTCGTGAGACCCAGTACTTC
TRBJ2-7	TRBD1	TRBV27	-	CASSLYQGASEQYF	TGTGCCAGCAGTTTATACCAGGGGGCAAGCGAGCAGTACTTC
TRBJ2-1	-	TRBV7-9	-	CASSWGLHNEQFF	TGTGCCAGCAGCTGGGGACTTCACAATGAGCAGTTCTTC
TRBJ1-2	TRBD1	TRBV6-5	-	CASSYHSAGGNYGYTF	TGTGCCAGCAGTTACCATTCGGCAGGGGGGAACTATGGCTACACCTTC
TRBJ1-2	TRBD1	TRBV9	once	CASSVGQRTGPYGYTF	TGTGCCAGCAGCGTAGGCCAGAGGACAGGTCCCTATGGCTACACCTTC
TRBJ2-7	TRBD1	TRBV4-1	-	CASSQEGTGVYYEQYF	TGCGCCAGCAGCCAAGAAGGGACAGGGGTTTACTACGAGCAGTACTTC
TRBJ2-7	TRBD1	TRBV19	few	CASSLETGTSEQYF	TGTGCCAGTAGTCTCGAGACAGGGACCTCCGAGCAGTACTTC
TRBJ1-1	-	TRBV19	-	CASSIGDSNTEAFF	TGTGCCAGTAGTATAGGTGACAGTAACACTGAAGCTTTCTTT
TRBJ1-1	TRBD1	TRBV5-1	-	CASSEGQGDTEAFF	TGCGCCAGCAGCGAAGGACAGGGAGACACTGAAGCTTTCTTT
TRBJ1-1	TRBD1	TRBV11-1	-	CASSGQTGEAEAFF	TGTGCCAGCAGCGGCCAAACAGGGGAGGCTGAAGCTTTCTTT
TRBJ2-7	-	TRBV27	-	CATLGGEGNEQYF	TGTGCCACCTTGGGGGGAGAAGGAAACGAGCAGTACTTC
TRBJ2-7	TRBD2	TRBV13	-	CASRPRAGALDEQYF	TGTGCCAGCAGGCCCCGAGCGGGAGCGTTAGACGAGCAGTACTTC
TRBJ2-1	TRBD1	TRBV18	-	CASLSWTGVYNEQFF	TGTGCCAGCCTTTCCTGGACAGGGGTTTACAATGAGCAGTTCTTC
TRBJ1-2	-	TRBV28	-	CASSLTPHYGYTF	TGTGCCAGCAGTTTAACCCCACATTACGGCTACACCTTC
TRBJ2-5	-	TRBV28	-	CASSLLRAVEEQYF	TGTGCCAGCAGTTTACTTCGAGCTGTCGAGGAGCAGTACTTC
TRBJ2-1	TRBD2	TRBV4-3	-	CASSQTGLAGASNEQFF	TGCGCCAGCAGCCAAACCGGACTAGCGGGGGCCTCCAATGAGCAGTTCTTC
TRBJ2-7	TRBD2	TRBV19	-	CASQAGTYEQYF	TGTGCCAGCCAAGCGGGGACCTACGAGCAGTACTTC
TRBJ2-1	-	TRBV28	-	CASSFRILRSTEQFF	TGTGCCAGCAGTTTCAGGATTCTCCGTTCGACGGAGCAGTTCTTC
TRBJ2-7	-	TRBV27	-	CASSSGLWYEQYF	TGTGCCAGCAGCTCAGGGTTATGGTACGAGCAGTACTTC
TRBJ2-7	-	TRBV7-2	-	CASSLARGNEQYF	TGTGCCAGCAGCTTAGCCAGGGGCAACGAGCAGTACTTC
TRBJ2-5	-	TRBV6-5	once	CASRWAGDGETQYF	TGTGCCAGCCGGTGGGCAGGGGACGGGGAGACCCAGTACTTC
TRBJ2-7	-	TRBV7-9	-	CASSLGANYEQYF	TGTGCCAGCAGCTTAGGGGCTAACTACGAGCAGTACTTC
TRBJ1-5	TRBD1	TRBV19	-	CASSLDREYQPQHF	TGTGCCAGTAGTTTGGACAGGGAGTACCAGCCCCAGCATTTT
TRBJ2-1	-	TRBV27	-	CASSRWGPQGNEQFF	TGTGCCAGCAGCAGATGGGGCCCGCAGGGGAATGAGCAGTTCTTC
TRBJ1-4	-	TRBV4-1	-	CASSQDLEGEEKLFF	TGCGCCAGCAGCCAAGACTTAGAGGGGGAAGAAAAACTGTTTTTT
TRBJ2-7	-	TRBV7-9	-	CASSLASMRASWYEQYF	TGTGCCAGCAGCTTAGCGTCTATGAGGGCATCCTGGTACGAGCAGTACTTC
TRBJ2-5	-	TRBV29-1	few	CSVEDRGAYETQYF	TGCAGCGTTGAAGATCGGGGGGCGTACGAGACCCAGTACTTC
TRBJ2-2	TRBD2	TRBV25-1	-	CASSEGGFAGELFF	TGTGCCAGCAGTGAGGGGGGGTTTGCCGGGGAGCTGTTTTTT
TRBJ1-5	TRBD1	TRBV18	once	CASSNDRDDQPQHF	TGTGCCAGCTCAAACGACAGGGATGATCAGCCCCAGCATTTT
TRBJ2-1	TRBD2	TRBV7-2	-	CASSAGTSRDNEQFF	TGTGCCAGCAGCGCAGGGACTAGCAGAGACAATGAGCAGTTCTTC
TRBJ2-1	TRBD2	TRBV15	-	CATSRVFGGLYNEQFF	TGTGCCACCAGCAGAGTATTCGGGGGGTTGTACAATGAGCAGTTCTTC
TRBJ1-2	-	TRBV6-1	once	CASSEVRVPTNYGYTF	TGTGCCAGCAGTGAAGTGAGGGTTCCAACTAACTATGGCTACACCTTC
TRBJ2-7	TRBD2	TRBV7-2	-	CASSLGLASYEQYF	TGTGCCAGCAGCTTAGGACTAGCGTCCTACGAGCAGTACTTC
TRBJ2-5	-	TRBV4-2	-	CASSQERKQGPQETQYF	TGTGCCAGCAGCCAAGAAAGGAAGCAGGGGCCCCAAGAGACCCAGTACTTC
TRBJ1-6	-	TRBV5-3	few	CARSPRVGRSPPLHF	TGTGCCAGAAGCCCCCGGGTCGGCCGGAGCCCACCCCTCCACTTT